Listed below are T cell receptor beta chains from one sample, sequenced in a study of PD-1 blockade in classical Hodgkin lymphoma. Sequencing used immunoSEQ multiplex PCR; TCRdb keeps in-frame clones, though not all of them. This sample has tens of thousands of clones; 65% to 80% occur once, and the top ten carry over 0.5%. The source was CD4+ T cells from blood, collected before the fourth cycle of nivolumab. These receptors originate from a human donor with classical Hodgkin lymphoma. Each CDR3 is given with its conserved first and last residue. The order of the fields is D gene, V gene, clone size, J gene, CDR3 DNA, CDR3 protein. D genes are given only for firm matches. Rows may omit the clone size; those that give it use once, few, many or a size class.

d_call: TRBD1
v_call: TRBV9
clone_size: -
j_call: TRBJ2-7
cdr3_nt: TGTGCCAGCAGCGTAGAAGCGGGGACAGGGACCTACGAGCAGTACTTC
cdr3_aa: CASSVEAGTGTYEQYF

d_call: -
v_call: TRBV25-1
clone_size: few
j_call: TRBJ2-3
cdr3_nt: TGTGCCAGCAGTGAATATGAGACTGGCGCAGATACGCAGTATTTT
cdr3_aa: CASSEYETGADTQYF

d_call: -
v_call: TRBV15
clone_size: -
j_call: TRBJ1-2
cdr3_nt: TGTGCCACCAGCAGAGATCTAAGCTATGGCTACACCTTC
cdr3_aa: CATSRDLSYGYTF

d_call: TRBD2
v_call: TRBV7-2
clone_size: -
j_call: TRBJ2-7
cdr3_nt: TGTGCCAGCAGCTTAGTAGCGGGAGAGTACGAGCAGTACTTC
cdr3_aa: CASSLVAGEYEQYF

d_call: TRBD1
v_call: TRBV11-3
clone_size: -
j_call: TRBJ2-5
cdr3_nt: TGTGCCAGCAGCTTAACAGGGGAAGAGACCCAGTACTTC
cdr3_aa: CASSLTGEETQYF

d_call: TRBD1
v_call: TRBV27
clone_size: -
j_call: TRBJ1-1
cdr3_nt: TGTGCCAGCAGTTCATCACCGGGACAGGGGGCTACTGAAGCTTTCTTT
cdr3_aa: CASSSSPGQGATEAFF

d_call: TRBD1
v_call: TRBV27
clone_size: -
j_call: TRBJ1-5
cdr3_nt: TGTGCCAGCAGTAGGGACAGGGATAATCAGCCCCAGCATTTT
cdr3_aa: CASSRDRDNQPQHF

d_call: -
v_call: TRBV6-5
clone_size: -
j_call: TRBJ1-1
cdr3_nt: TGTGCCAGCAGTTACTTCAGGGTGAACACTGAAGCTTTCTTT
cdr3_aa: CASSYFRVNTEAFF

d_call: TRBD2
v_call: TRBV7-3
clone_size: -
j_call: TRBJ2-7
cdr3_nt: TGTGCCAGCAGCTTAAGCCCCGGACTAGCTGCCGAGCAGTACTTC
cdr3_aa: CASSLSPGLAAEQYF

d_call: -
v_call: TRBV6-5
clone_size: -
j_call: TRBJ1-5
cdr3_nt: TGTGCCAGCAGTTCCAAGCCCAGGCAGCCCCAGCATTTT
cdr3_aa: CASSSKPRQPQHF

d_call: -
v_call: TRBV5-6
clone_size: -
j_call: TRBJ1-6
cdr3_nt: TGTGCCAGCAGCGGGGGCGGACCTTCCTATAATTCACCCCTCCACTTT
cdr3_aa: CASSGGGPSYNSPLHF

d_call: -
v_call: TRBV5-1
clone_size: -
j_call: TRBJ2-3
cdr3_nt: TGCGCCAGCGGCGCGGGAAGCACAGATACGCAGTATTTT
cdr3_aa: CASGAGSTDTQYF

d_call: -
v_call: TRBV7-9
clone_size: -
j_call: TRBJ1-1
cdr3_nt: TGTGCCAGCAGTCTAGGAGGGGGGACTGAAGCTTTCTTT
cdr3_aa: CASSLGGGTEAFF

d_call: -
v_call: TRBV10-3
clone_size: -
j_call: TRBJ1-5
cdr3_nt: TGTGCCATCAGTGAGGGCCGGGATCAGCCCCAGCATTTT
cdr3_aa: CAISEGRDQPQHF

d_call: -
v_call: TRBV20-1
clone_size: -
j_call: TRBJ1-2
cdr3_nt: TGCAGTGCTAGAGAGACGGGCATCTTCACCTTC
cdr3_aa: CSARETGIFTF

d_call: TRBD1
v_call: TRBV10-1
clone_size: few
j_call: TRBJ2-2
cdr3_nt: TGCGCCAGCAGTGAGTCGATGACAGGGGAAAACACCGGGGAGCTGTTTTTT
cdr3_aa: CASSESMTGENTGELFF

d_call: TRBD1
v_call: TRBV7-6
clone_size: -
j_call: TRBJ1-4
cdr3_nt: TGTGCCAGCAGCAAAAGCGGGACAGGGGGCCGGATAGGTGAAAAACTGTTTTTT
cdr3_aa: CASSKSGTGGRIGEKLFF

d_call: TRBD1
v_call: TRBV6-5
clone_size: -
j_call: TRBJ2-7
cdr3_nt: TGTGCCAGCAGTTACCGTACAGGGGGTACCAACGAGCAGTACTTC
cdr3_aa: CASSYRTGGTNEQYF

d_call: -
v_call: TRBV6-6
clone_size: once
j_call: TRBJ1-4
cdr3_nt: TGTGCCAGCAGTAGACCTCCGGACAGCGAAAAACTGTTTTTT
cdr3_aa: CASSRPPDSEKLFF

d_call: -
v_call: TRBV28
clone_size: -
j_call: TRBJ1-1
cdr3_nt: TGTGCCAGCAGTAAGACGACAGGTGAAGCTTTCTTT
cdr3_aa: CASSKTTGEAFF

d_call: TRBD1
v_call: TRBV28
clone_size: -
j_call: TRBJ1-4
cdr3_nt: TGTGCCAGCACTTCCGGGACAGCAACTAATGAAAAACTGTTTTTT
cdr3_aa: CASTSGTATNEKLFF

d_call: -
v_call: TRBV7-2
clone_size: -
j_call: TRBJ1-2
cdr3_nt: TGTGCCAGCAGCTTAGCGACTGGAGGGTTTGGCTACACCTTC
cdr3_aa: CASSLATGGFGYTF

d_call: TRBD2
v_call: TRBV4-2
clone_size: -
j_call: TRBJ2-7
cdr3_nt: TGTGCCAGCAGCCAAGGCGGGGGGCGAGCGGACGAGCAGTACTTC
cdr3_aa: CASSQGGGRADEQYF

d_call: TRBD2
v_call: TRBV7-9
clone_size: -
j_call: TRBJ2-7
cdr3_nt: TGTGCCAGCAGCTCCCAGGGAGGGTCCTACGAGCAGTACTTC
cdr3_aa: CASSSQGGSYEQYF

d_call: -
v_call: TRBV6-4
clone_size: few
j_call: TRBJ2-7
cdr3_nt: TGTGCCAGCAGTGCGGGACCCGGGTACGAGCAGTACTTC
cdr3_aa: CASSAGPGYEQYF

d_call: -
v_call: TRBV28
clone_size: -
j_call: TRBJ1-4
cdr3_nt: TGTGCCAGCACCCCTGGGCAGATTGCAACTAATGAAAAACTGTTTTTT
cdr3_aa: CASTPGQIATNEKLFF

d_call: -
v_call: TRBV21-1
clone_size: -
j_call: TRBJ2-7
cdr3_nt: TGTGCCAGCTCTCAAAAACCCGACAGCCCCTACGAGCAGTACTTC
cdr3_aa: CASSQKPDSPYEQYF

d_call: TRBD1
v_call: TRBV7-9
clone_size: -
j_call: TRBJ1-2
cdr3_nt: TGTGCCAGCAGCCTAACCGGGACAGTGAATGGCTACACCTTC
cdr3_aa: CASSLTGTVNGYTF

d_call: TRBD1
v_call: TRBV7-9
clone_size: -
j_call: TRBJ2-5
cdr3_nt: TGTGCCAGCATGGACAGGGGGAGGAAAGAGACCCAGTACTTC
cdr3_aa: CASMDRGRKETQYF

d_call: TRBD1
v_call: TRBV19
clone_size: -
j_call: TRBJ2-1
cdr3_nt: TGTGCCAGTAGTATACTCGGGACAGGGGAATACAATGAGCAGTTCTTC
cdr3_aa: CASSILGTGEYNEQFF

d_call: -
v_call: TRBV2
clone_size: once
j_call: TRBJ2-7
cdr3_nt: TGTGCCAGCAGACCTGACGGTCTGCAGTACTTC
cdr3_aa: CASRPDGLQYF

d_call: TRBD1
v_call: TRBV28
clone_size: few
j_call: TRBJ1-2
cdr3_nt: TGTGCCAGCAGTTTCTTCGACAGGGGATCGGATGGCTACACCTTC
cdr3_aa: CASSFFDRGSDGYTF

d_call: TRBD1
v_call: TRBV28
clone_size: -
j_call: TRBJ2-7
cdr3_nt: TGTGCCAGCAGTTCCCATGAGGGGGCATCGTACGAGCAGTACTTC
cdr3_aa: CASSSHEGASYEQYF

d_call: TRBD1
v_call: TRBV10-3
clone_size: -
j_call: TRBJ1-4
cdr3_nt: TGTGCCATCAGCCCGACAGGGGGCAATGAAAAACTGTTTTTT
cdr3_aa: CAISPTGGNEKLFF

d_call: -
v_call: TRBV28
clone_size: -
j_call: TRBJ2-7
cdr3_nt: TGTGCCAGCACCACGAAGCACGAGCAGTACTTC
cdr3_aa: CASTTKHEQYF

d_call: -
v_call: TRBV5-1
clone_size: -
j_call: TRBJ2-2
cdr3_nt: TGCGCCAGCAGCCGCCTAGCGCCCTCCGGGGAGCTGTTTTTT
cdr3_aa: CASSRLAPSGELFF

d_call: TRBD1
v_call: TRBV6-5
clone_size: -
j_call: TRBJ2-5
cdr3_nt: TGTGCCAGCAGCCGTGAGACAGGGGGCAAGGGGACCCAGTACTTC
cdr3_aa: CASSRETGGKGTQYF

d_call: TRBD1
v_call: TRBV4-1
clone_size: -
j_call: TRBJ1-2
cdr3_nt: TGCGCCAGCAGCCCGACAGGGGGCGGCTATGGCTACACCTTC
cdr3_aa: CASSPTGGGYGYTF

d_call: -
v_call: TRBV9
clone_size: -
j_call: TRBJ2-5
cdr3_nt: TGTGCCAGCAGCGTGAATCCAGAGGAAACCCAGTACTTC
cdr3_aa: CASSVNPEETQYF

d_call: TRBD2
v_call: TRBV7-2
clone_size: -
j_call: TRBJ2-1
cdr3_nt: TGTGCCAGCAGCCGTAGCGGGGGTGACAATAAGCAGTTCTTC
cdr3_aa: CASSRSGGDNKQFF

d_call: TRBD1
v_call: TRBV6-5
clone_size: -
j_call: TRBJ2-7
cdr3_nt: TGTGCCAGCAGTTACGGGGGACAGCCTCTCTACGAGCAGTACTTC
cdr3_aa: CASSYGGQPLYEQYF

d_call: -
v_call: TRBV5-4
clone_size: -
j_call: TRBJ1-6
cdr3_nt: TGTGCCAGCAGCTTGGAGTCCTCACCCTCACCCCTCCACTTT
cdr3_aa: CASSLESSPSPLHF

d_call: -
v_call: TRBV5-4
clone_size: -
j_call: TRBJ2-7
cdr3_nt: TGTGCCAGCAGCTTGGCCAAACGGGTTCTGGACGAGCAGTACTTC
cdr3_aa: CASSLAKRVLDEQYF

d_call: -
v_call: TRBV29-1
clone_size: -
j_call: TRBJ2-7
cdr3_nt: TGCAGCGTTGAAGCACGGACGGACCTCGGTGCCTACGAGCAGTACTTC
cdr3_aa: CSVEARTDLGAYEQYF

d_call: TRBD1
v_call: TRBV30
clone_size: -
j_call: TRBJ1-5
cdr3_nt: TGTGCCTGGAGTGACCCTCGGACAGGCGCCAATCAGCCCCAGCATTTT
cdr3_aa: CAWSDPRTGANQPQHF

d_call: -
v_call: TRBV29-1
clone_size: -
j_call: TRBJ2-7
cdr3_nt: TGCAGCGTTGACGACAGCTACGAGCAGTACTTC
cdr3_aa: CSVDDSYEQYF

d_call: -
v_call: TRBV30
clone_size: -
j_call: TRBJ1-5
cdr3_nt: TGTGCCTGGAGTCGGTTGGGATCGGGGGAGGATCAGCCCCAGCATTTT
cdr3_aa: CAWSRLGSGEDQPQHF

d_call: -
v_call: TRBV25-1
clone_size: -
j_call: TRBJ1-2
cdr3_nt: TGTGCCAGCAGTGAATCCGCAGGGGATGGCTACACCTTC
cdr3_aa: CASSESAGDGYTF

d_call: TRBD2
v_call: TRBV9
clone_size: -
j_call: TRBJ2-7
cdr3_nt: TGTGCCAGCAGTCGAGATAGCGGGAGGTACGAGCAGTACTTC
cdr3_aa: CASSRDSGRYEQYF

d_call: -
v_call: TRBV5-1
clone_size: -
j_call: TRBJ2-7
cdr3_nt: TGCGCCAGCAGCTTCAAAGGCGGTACATCCGAGCAGTACTTC
cdr3_aa: CASSFKGGTSEQYF

d_call: -
v_call: TRBV10-3
clone_size: -
j_call: TRBJ2-3
cdr3_nt: TGTGCCATCACACAGAGACTCACAGATACGCAGTATTTT
cdr3_aa: CAITQRLTDTQYF

d_call: TRBD2
v_call: TRBV18
clone_size: -
j_call: TRBJ2-3
cdr3_nt: TGTGCCAGCTCCCAAACTAGCGGGGGTTTCGAGACGCAGTATTTT
cdr3_aa: CASSQTSGGFETQYF

d_call: TRBD1
v_call: TRBV19
clone_size: -
j_call: TRBJ1-1
cdr3_nt: TGTGCCAGTAGTATAGTCGGGACAGGGGAGGAAAATGAAGCTTTCTTT
cdr3_aa: CASSIVGTGEENEAFF

d_call: TRBD2
v_call: TRBV19
clone_size: -
j_call: TRBJ2-5
cdr3_nt: TGTGCCAGTACTCGACTAGCGGGAGTAGGAGAGACCCAGTACTTC
cdr3_aa: CASTRLAGVGETQYF

d_call: TRBD2
v_call: TRBV7-9
clone_size: -
j_call: TRBJ2-3
cdr3_nt: TGTGCCAGCAGCCAGAGGACTAGCGTTAGCACAGATACGCAGTATTTT
cdr3_aa: CASSQRTSVSTDTQYF

d_call: -
v_call: TRBV25-1
clone_size: -
j_call: TRBJ2-7
cdr3_nt: TGTGCCAGCAGTGAATCCGGGACGGGGTTATACGAGCAGTACTTC
cdr3_aa: CASSESGTGLYEQYF

d_call: -
v_call: TRBV27
clone_size: -
j_call: TRBJ1-1
cdr3_nt: TGTGCCAGCAGTTTCAGAGGGACTGAAGCTTTCTTT
cdr3_aa: CASSFRGTEAFF